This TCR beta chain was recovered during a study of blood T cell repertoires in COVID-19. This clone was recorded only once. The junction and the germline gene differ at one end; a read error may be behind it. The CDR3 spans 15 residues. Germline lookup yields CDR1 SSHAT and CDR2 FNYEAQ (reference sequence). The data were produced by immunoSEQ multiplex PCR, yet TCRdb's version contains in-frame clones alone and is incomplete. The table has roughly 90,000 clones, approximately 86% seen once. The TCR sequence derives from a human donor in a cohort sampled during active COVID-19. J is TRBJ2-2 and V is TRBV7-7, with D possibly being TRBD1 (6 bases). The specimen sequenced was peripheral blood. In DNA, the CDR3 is TGTGCTAGCAGCCCTGGACAGTTCAACACCGGGGAGCTGTTTTTT. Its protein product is CASSPGQFNTGELFF.